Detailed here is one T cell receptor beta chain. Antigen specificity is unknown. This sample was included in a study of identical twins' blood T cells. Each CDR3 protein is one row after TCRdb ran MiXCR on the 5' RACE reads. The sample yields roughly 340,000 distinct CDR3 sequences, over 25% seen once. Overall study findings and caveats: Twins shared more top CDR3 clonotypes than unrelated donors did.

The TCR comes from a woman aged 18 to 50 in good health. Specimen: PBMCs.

DNA for the CDR3: TGTGCCAGCAGTTACTCTGGGACCGGCGCCTACAATGAGCAGTTCTTC. Translation: CASSYSGTGAYNEQFF. The chain couples TRBV6-5 to TRBJ2-1; D assignment may be TRBD1 or TRBD2 (5 bases each). This CDR3 has 16 amino acids. V lost 0 bases to trimming and J lost 2 bases, with 11 bases between them. CDR1 is MNHEY and CDR2 is SVGAGI in the germline V gene.